Below, one T cell receptor beta chain is given with its context. From the RT-PCR reads, TCRdb called clonotypes with MiXCR, one entry per CDR3 protein. Of roughly 190,000 distinct CDR3 sequences detected, 41% appear once; the ten largest clones hold about 35%. The data were obtained in a study of patients and donors after allogeneic stem cell transplantation. V was shortened by 5 bases and J by 6 bases, with 14 bases between the two germline ends. This CDR3 comprises 14 residues. Germline values: CDR1 MNHEY, CDR2 SMNVEV (reference sequence). The origin of this receptor is a human donor who was either an allogeneic HSCT recipient or a stem cell or donor lymphocyte infusion donor (not recorded which). It is not recorded whose cells these are; they may come from a transplant donor. The gene calls are TRBV27 and TRBJ2-1, with D perhaps TRBD2 (6 bases). Sequenced sample: blood, either unsorted or a sorted T cell fraction (not recorded which). The CDR3 bases are TGTGCCAGCAGTCCGCCAGGAGGGCCCAATGAGCAGTTCTTC. Translating it yields CASSPPGGPNEQFF.